Given below is one TCR beta chain in context. This clone's antigen is unknown. The record has no base qualities; no much larger clone is one base away. The immunoSEQ Assay, a bias-controlled multiplex PCR, was used to amplify TCRbeta CDR3 regions from genomic DNA. From the authors' description of their analysis: Within the assay, amplification of reference gene primers was used to estimate how many nucleated cells each sample contained. Sequence reads were collapsed and filtered to measure the absolute abundance of every unique TCRbeta CDR3 rearrangement. Productive Simpson clonality was computed per sample as the square root of Simpson's diversity index over productive rearrangements. Entries here come from immuneACCESS through TCRdb and include only in-frame sequences with V and J called. Some clones fail to appear in such tables; in the studies checked, an unresolved V gene covers under half of the shortfall, and the cause of the remainder is unknown. That table is the source of V, J and clone size, and D and trimming were worked out from the DNA. The sample yields under 150,000 clones; approximately 87% were counted once. The ten most abundant clones make up 3.5% to 5.5% of the sample.

The data were taken from a study of blood T cell repertoires in COVID-19 (dated by TCRdb to 2019 to 2021). A note on the overall study: The collaborator samples originated in the United States, Italy and Spain and spanned the acute and convalescent phases of COVID-19. The prospective study material was composed of cDNA or gDNA derived from T cells, B-cell-depleted T cells, or PBMCs. The dataset comprised deeply sampled blood TCRbeta repertoires from subjects exposed to, actively infected with, or recovered from COVID-19. The repertoires were made available in a free public database intended to serve as a resource for research on the immune response to SARS-CoV-2. Samples were obtained from the ongoing ImmuneRACE study (first 160 participants) and from some 1,300 subjects provided by 6 global collaborators. A de-identified subject ID, COVID-19 status, age in years and sex were almost always included in the sample metadata. Where available, HLA class I and class II types were obtained from metadata supplied by the sample provider rather than from assay-based typing.

Here is what the overall study found, with its caveats: The amount of clinical and demographic metadata varied by source and participant and was provided uncurated.

Whole blood was collected in K2EDTA tubes by collaborating institutions according to the institutions' own protocols. For TCRbeta analysis, collaborators shipped samples as frozen whole blood, isolated PBMCs, or DNA extracted from either of those sample types. CDR1 and CDR2, looked up from the germline V gene, are MGHDK and SYGVNS. The CDR3 holds 13 amino acids from the cysteine to the phenylalanine. Only CDR3 DNA remains: 39 bases, in frame from the first base. V was cut back by 1 base and J by 10 bases, leaving a gap of 13 bases between them. The sequenced sample was peripheral blood. The sequence links TRBV25-1 to TRBJ1-1; no D gene can be assigned with confidence. The TCR sequence derives from a woman in her thirties or forties with acute or convalescent COVID-19. The nucleotide sequence reads as follows: TGTGCCAGCAGTGAATCACTGCTAGGAGTAGCTTTCTTT. It translates to CASSESLLGVAFF.